This paragraph covers one T cell receptor beta chain sequence. The antigen this receptor binds is unknown. One base away there is no much larger clone; base qualities are not given. As encoded in the germline V gene (reference sequence), CDR1 is SGHNT while CDR2 is YYREEE. Trimming takes 4 bases off V and 0 bases off J; junction bases not matched to a gene: 7. Counted from cysteine to phenylalanine, this CDR3 has 15 amino acids. Only CDR3 DNA remains: 45 bases, in frame from the first base. The entry originates in a study of graft-versus-host responses after intestinal transplantation listed by TCRdb under 2021. About the investigation overall: The transplants that recipients got were multivisceral, liver-intestinal, or isolated intestinal. Every recipient was given anti-thymocyte globulin induction, followed by 2 to 4 years of maintenance tacrolimus and steroids. Graft-versus-host and host-versus-graft alloreactive T cell clones were tracked in the graft, circulation and bone marrow after intestinal transplantation using bulk TCR-beta CDR3 sequencing. To identify alloreactive clones, pre-transplant mixed lymphocyte reaction products were sequenced and compared with unstimulated pre-transplant donor and recipient T cells. The cohort enrolled some 23 intestinal transplant recipients, one of whom was a retransplant, and a few patients without pretransplant specimens were excluded. Donor T cell macrochimerism was defined as a peak of at least 4% donor T cells among recipient peripheral blood mononuclear cells. Instead of going to the commercial service, samples from a few later patients were sequenced in-house on an Illumina MiSeq and processed with MiXCR. General conclusions and limits of the study: GvH clones turned up in recipient bone marrow, with some appearing earlier in ileal mucosa or blood, a pattern consistent with an intestinal mucosal origin. Early after transplant, declines in HvG clones were associated with peak levels of circulating GvH clones. The relatively low number and heterogeneity of intestinal transplant patients limited the conclusions. In patients with donor T cell macrochimerism, the allografts had high GvH to HvG T cell clonal ratios.

The protocol used for the library was the immunoSEQ multiplex PCR assay. For most patients, genomic DNA was isolated with the Qiagen DNeasy Blood and Tissue Kit and sent frozen to Adaptive Biotechnologies for TCR sequencing. Adaptive Biotechnologies carried out high-throughput TCR-beta CDR3 sequencing of genomic DNA for most patients. The authors processed their data as follows. Adaptive's ImmunoSEQ software was the source of the TCR sequencing data for 18 patients, while a few other patients were processed with MiXCR and VDJtools. CD4 versus CD8 sorting errors were corrected by removing sequences found in both subsets at a frequency ratio below 5:1. CDR3 nucleotide sequences shared by donor and recipient were removed because the origin of these sequences could not be assigned. To count as alloreactive, a clone needed at least 2-fold expansion over unstimulated cells and a minimum CFSE-low frequency of 0.002% (template counts) or 0.001% (read counts). Clones were considered mappable if detected in sequenced pre-transplant spleen, lymph node, or MLR CFSE-low populations of the donor or recipient. Cumulative frequency of alloreactive clones was calculated as a percentage of all sequences weighted by copy number. TCRdb limited this immuneACCESS table to in-frame rearrangements with V and J called. A share of clones is missing; checked studies link under half to unresolved V genes, and the rest is unexplained. The V and J calls and clone size come from that table; D and trimming were worked out from the DNA. Counted in this sample were approximately 81,000 clones; over 75% of them appeared once. In total, the top ten clones hold over 7% of the sample.

Taken with the paper, the label for time point translates to: cells obtained before transplantation from donor or recipient. CD3+CD4+ and CD3+CD8+ populations were FACS-sorted from unstimulated pre-transplant donor and recipient cells taken from spleen or lymph nodes. The receptor was isolated from a human donor who was the organ donor for an intestinal transplant. The sequencing used unstimulated CD8+ T cells sorted from spleen or lymph node cells, collected before transplant. Recombination joined TRBV5-4 with TRBJ2-7; 7 middle bases align to TRBD1. The CDR3 region reads CASSPDRVSSYEQYF. The base sequence is TGTGCCAGCAGCCCTGACAGGGTCAGCTCCTACGAGCAGTACTTC.